One and the same sample provided the 3 T cell receptor beta chains below, sequenced in a study of T cells in localized non-small cell lung cancer. Data came from immunoSEQ multiplex PCR; TCRdb stores just in-frame clones and leaves some out. This table holds tens of thousands of clones, about 88% found once. The sequencing used peripheral blood, collected before any cancer treatment. Every receptor here comes from an older female donor with stage I squamous cell lung carcinoma.

This clone showed up just a few times. The genes are TRBV7-8 and TRBJ1-2; D might be TRBD1 (6 bases). The CDR3 covers 14 residues. V was shortened by 4 bases and J by 2 bases, with 11 bases between the two germline ends. Germline CDR1 and CDR2: SGHVS and FQNEAQ. CDR3 sequence (DNA): TGTGCCAGCAGCTCGACAGGAGGGAACTATGGCTACACCTTC. It translates to CASSSTGGNYGYTF.

The chain recombines TRBV19 with TRBJ1-4; possibly TRBD1 for D (6 bases). The CDR3 loop spans 13 amino acids. The V and J ends lost 7 bases and 5 bases respectively, with 11 bases between them. In germline, CDR1 is LNHDA, CDR2 SQIVND (reference sequence). CDR3 nucleotide sequence: TGTGCCAGTACCCCAGGGGCAAATGAAAAACTGTTTTTT. This encodes CASTPGANEKLFF.

This chain connects TRBV15 to TRBJ2-4; weak D call: TRBD1 (6 bases). The CDR3 sequence is 18 residues long. With 1 base removed from V and 6 bases from J, the gap between germline ends came to 22 bases. The germline V gene encodes CDR1 LNHNV and CDR2 YYDKDF (reference sequence). Here the CDR3 reads CATSRVARGHQVGNIQYF. In DNA, the CDR3 is TGTGCCACCAGCAGAGTCGCCAGGGGCCACCAGGTCGGAAACATTCAGTACTTC.